This TCR beta chain originates from a study of identifying expanded T cells in peripheral blood. On this clone itself: The antigen remains undetermined.

CDR1 SNHLY and CDR2 FYNNEI come from the germline V gene. This CDR3 has 12 residues. Deletions cut 4 bases from V and 8 bases from J, with 11 bases between. Sequencing was performed with immunoSEQ multiplex PCR; in TCRdb, only in-frame clones are kept and a portion is missing. Here the sample spans roughly 86,000 clones, around 83% being singletons. Healthy donors had no documented immune events, such as infections, while sampled. General study findings and limits: Variance in clone template counts between approximately 2-week samples significantly increased with total template count across all healthy donors. Differentially abundant clones: roughly 1.2 between replicates, 16.4 at approximately 13 days, approximately 19 at four.

The chain combines TRBV2 with TRBJ1-2; D might be TRBD1 (5 bases). The sequence was obtained from a person aged 18 to 75 in good health. Sequenced sample: blood. The CDR3 protein is CASSGDPGGYTF. DNA for the CDR3: TGTGCCAGCAGTGGGGACCCTGGGGGCTACACCTTC. Drawing the rest from reference TRBV2 and TRBJ1-2, the complete variable domain is EPEVTQTPSHQVTQMGQEVILRCVPISNHLYFYWYRQILGQKVEFLVSFYNNEISEKSEIFDDQFSVERPDGSNFTLKIRSTKLEDSAMYFCASSGDPGGYTFGSGTRLTVV.